This T cell receptor beta chain was profiled in a study of cytomegalovirus exposure and HLA in healthy donors. Study results and caveats: With DRB1 most and HLA-C fewest, TCR association rates differed between HLA loci in a later analysis. Earlier analysis looked at TCR beta V segments, and most were productive about 87% or about 30% of the time.

A remark on this clone: Its antigen is still unknown.

Amplification used 60 Vbeta primers and 13 Jbeta primers. Sequencing was performed with immunoSEQ multiplex PCR; in TCRdb, only in-frame clones are kept and a portion is missing. The top ten clones hold 1% to 1.5% of a sample with 110,000 to 150,000 clones, around 80% of them seen once. The V and J ends lost 4 bases and 3 bases respectively, with 7 bases between them. The CDR3 loop spans 13 amino acids. The V gene's germline CDR1 is MNHEY and CDR2 SMNVEV (reference sequence). Sequencing was carried out using PBMCs. The source of this sequence is a male donor in good health and CMV-seropositive. The rearrangement joins TRBV27 to TRBJ1-5; D ambiguous. CDR3 sequence: CASSYSINQPQHF. The CDR3 DNA sequence: TGTGCCAGCAGTTACTCTATCAATCAGCCCCAGCATTTT.